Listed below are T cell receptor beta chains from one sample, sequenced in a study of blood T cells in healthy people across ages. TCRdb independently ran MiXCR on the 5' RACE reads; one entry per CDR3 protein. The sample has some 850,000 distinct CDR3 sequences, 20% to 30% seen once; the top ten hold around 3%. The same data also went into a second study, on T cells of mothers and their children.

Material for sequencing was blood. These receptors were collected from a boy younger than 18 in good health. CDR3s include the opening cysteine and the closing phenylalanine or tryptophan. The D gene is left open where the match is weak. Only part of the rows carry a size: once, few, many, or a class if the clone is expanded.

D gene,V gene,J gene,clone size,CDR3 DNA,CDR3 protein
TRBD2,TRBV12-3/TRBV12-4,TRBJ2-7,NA,TGTGCCAGCACGAGCGGGGGGTCCGTCGGGACCTACGAGCAGTACTTC,CASTSGGSVGTYEQYF
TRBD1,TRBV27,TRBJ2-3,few,TGTGCCAGCAGCTTTCTGGGACAGGGGGGAGATACGCAGTATTTT,CASSFLGQGGDTQYF
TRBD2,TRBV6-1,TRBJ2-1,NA,TGTGCCAGCAGGGGAGCGGGGAGATCCTACAATGAGCAGTTCTTC,CASRGAGRSYNEQFF
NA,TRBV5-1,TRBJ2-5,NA,TGCGCCAGCAGCTATTCCGGGAGTCAGCAAGAGACCCAGTACTTC,CASSYSGSQQETQYF
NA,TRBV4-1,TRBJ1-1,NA,TGCGCCAGCAGCCAAGTGCCCGGTCTGAACACTGAAGCTTTCTTT,CASSQVPGLNTEAFF
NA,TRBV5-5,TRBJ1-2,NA,TGTGCCAGCAGCACCAAAGGTGTCCAGGGAGGTAACTATGGCTACACCTTC,CASSTKGVQGGNYGYTF
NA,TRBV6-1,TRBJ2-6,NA,TGTGCCAGCAGCCCAGGCTCTCTTTCTGGGGCCAACGTCCTGACTTTC,CASSPGSLSGANVLTF
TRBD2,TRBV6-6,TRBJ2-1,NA,TGTGCCTCCCACTCGGGGGGGAATGAGCAGTTCTTC,CASHSGGNEQFF
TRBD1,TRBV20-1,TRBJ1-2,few,TGCAGTGCTTATACAGGGGGCGGGGAGTATGGCTACACCTTC,CSAYTGGGEYGYTF
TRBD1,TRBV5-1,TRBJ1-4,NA,TGCGCCAGCAGCTCGGCGACAGGGGGAGAAAAACTGTTTTTT,CASSSATGGEKLFF
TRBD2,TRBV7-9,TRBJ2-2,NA,TGTGCCAGCAACGCGGCGCCAGCGGGGGTTGCGAACACCGGGGAGCTGTTTTTT,CASNAAPAGVANTGELFF
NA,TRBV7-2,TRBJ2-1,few,TGTGCCAGCAGCTTAGGGGGGACTGGGAACAATGAGCAGTTCTTC,CASSLGGTGNNEQFF
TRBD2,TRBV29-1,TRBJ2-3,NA,TGCAGCGTTGAAGGTTCGACTAGCGGGGGTGACTCAGATACGCAGTATTTT,CSVEGSTSGGDSDTQYF
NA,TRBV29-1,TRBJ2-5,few,TGCAGCGTTTGGCGGGTGGGCACCCAGTACTTC,CSVWRVGTQYF
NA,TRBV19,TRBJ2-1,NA,TGTGCCAGTAGTATGGGGGTTCGGTACAATGAGCAGTTCTTC,CASSMGVRYNEQFF
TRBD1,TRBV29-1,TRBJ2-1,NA,TGCAGCGGGCGACAGGGCAGGGGGCAGTTCTTC,CSGRQGRGQFF
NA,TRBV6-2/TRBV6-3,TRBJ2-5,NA,TGTGCCAGCGGACTCCCTTCCCGAGAGACCCAGTACTTC,CASGLPSRETQYF
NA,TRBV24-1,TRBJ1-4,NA,TGTGCCACCCCCCTCGCCGGGGCAACTAATGAAAAACTGTTTTTT,CATPLAGATNEKLFF